This T cell receptor (beta chain) was sequenced during a study of blood T cell repertoires in COVID-19. How the authors handled the data: Amplified reference gene primers provided the basis for estimating nucleated cell counts. Produced via immunoSEQ multiplex PCR; TCRdb's table is partial and in-frame only. That table gives V, J and clone size, and the DNA gave D and trimming. The top ten hold roughly 10% of the sample, which has about 260,000 clones, approximately 89% seen once. The CDR3 covers 15 residues. The germline gives CDR1 LNHDA, CDR2 SQIVND (reference sequence). V dropped 1 base and J dropped 4 bases, with 13 bases sitting between them.

The source is a woman aged 70-85 years with COVID-19, enrolled during active disease. Sequencing was carried out using peripheral blood. V gene TRBV19 combines with J gene TRBJ1-2, with D unresolved. This CDR3 reads CASSIASGITYGYTF. The CDR3 DNA is TGTGCCAGTAGTATAGCTTCCGGGATTACCTATGGCTACACCTTC.